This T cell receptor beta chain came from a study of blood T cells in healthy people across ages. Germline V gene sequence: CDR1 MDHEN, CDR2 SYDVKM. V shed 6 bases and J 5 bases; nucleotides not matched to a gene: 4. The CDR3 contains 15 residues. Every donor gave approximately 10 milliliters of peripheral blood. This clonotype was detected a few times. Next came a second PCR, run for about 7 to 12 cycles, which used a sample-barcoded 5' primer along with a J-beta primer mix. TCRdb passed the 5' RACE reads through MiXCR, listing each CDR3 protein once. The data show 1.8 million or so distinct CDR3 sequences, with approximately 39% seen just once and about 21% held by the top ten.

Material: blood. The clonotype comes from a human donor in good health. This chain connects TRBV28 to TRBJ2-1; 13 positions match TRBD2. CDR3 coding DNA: TGTGCCAGCAGGGGGACTAGCGGGGTTAACAATGAGCAGTTCTTC. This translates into CASRGTSGVNNEQFF.